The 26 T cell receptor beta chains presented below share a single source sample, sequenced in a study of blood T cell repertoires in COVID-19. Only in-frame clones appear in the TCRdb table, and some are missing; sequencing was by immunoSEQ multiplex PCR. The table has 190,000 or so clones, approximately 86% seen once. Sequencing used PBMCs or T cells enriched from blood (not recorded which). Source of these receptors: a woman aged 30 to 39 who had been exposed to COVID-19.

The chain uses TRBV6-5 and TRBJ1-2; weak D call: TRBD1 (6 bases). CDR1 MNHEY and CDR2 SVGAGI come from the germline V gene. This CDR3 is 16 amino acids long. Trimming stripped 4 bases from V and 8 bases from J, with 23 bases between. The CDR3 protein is CASSSPSTGPNAGYTF. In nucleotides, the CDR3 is TGTGCCAGCAGTTCCCCTTCGACAGGCCCCAACGCAGGCTACACCTTC.

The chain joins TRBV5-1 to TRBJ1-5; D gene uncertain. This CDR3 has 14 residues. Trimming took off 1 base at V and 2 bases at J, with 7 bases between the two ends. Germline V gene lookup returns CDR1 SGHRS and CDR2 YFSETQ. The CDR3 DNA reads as TGCGCCAGCAGCTTGAACGGAGGCAATCAGCCCCAGCATTTT. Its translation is CASSLNGGNQPQHF.

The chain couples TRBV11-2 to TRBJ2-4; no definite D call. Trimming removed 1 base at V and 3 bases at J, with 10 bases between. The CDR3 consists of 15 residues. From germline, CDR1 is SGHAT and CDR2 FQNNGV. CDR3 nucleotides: TGTGCCAGCAGCTTAGGAGCCGCTAACAAAAACATTCAGTACTTC. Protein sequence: CASSLGAANKNIQYF.

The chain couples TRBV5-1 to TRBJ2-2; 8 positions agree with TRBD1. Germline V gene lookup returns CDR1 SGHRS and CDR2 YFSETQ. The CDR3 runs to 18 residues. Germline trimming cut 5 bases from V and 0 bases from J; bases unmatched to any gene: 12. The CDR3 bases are TGCGCCAGCAGGACCATCAGGGGGCCCACCTCGAACACCGGGGAGCTGTTTTTT. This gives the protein CASRTIRGPTSNTGELFF.

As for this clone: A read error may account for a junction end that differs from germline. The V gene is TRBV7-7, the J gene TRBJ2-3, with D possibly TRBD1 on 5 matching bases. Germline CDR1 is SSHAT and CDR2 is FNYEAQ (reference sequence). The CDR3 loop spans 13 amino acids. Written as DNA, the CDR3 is TGTGCTAGCAGCTTAGGGGCAAAAGATACGCAGTATTTT. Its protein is CASSLGAKDTQYF. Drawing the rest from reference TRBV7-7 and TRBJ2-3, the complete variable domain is GAGVSQSPRYKVTKRGQDVTLRCDPISSHATLYWYQQALGQGPEFLTYFNYEAQPDKSGLPSDRFSAERPEGSISTLTIQRTEQRDSAMYRCASSLGAKDTQYFGPGTRLTVL.

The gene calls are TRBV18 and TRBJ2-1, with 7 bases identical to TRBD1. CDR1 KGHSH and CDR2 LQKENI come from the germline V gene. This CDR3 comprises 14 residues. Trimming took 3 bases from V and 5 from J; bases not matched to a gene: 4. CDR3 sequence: CASSPRQGDNEQFF. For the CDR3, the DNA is TGTGCCAGCTCACCCCGACAGGGAGACAATGAGCAGTTCTTC.

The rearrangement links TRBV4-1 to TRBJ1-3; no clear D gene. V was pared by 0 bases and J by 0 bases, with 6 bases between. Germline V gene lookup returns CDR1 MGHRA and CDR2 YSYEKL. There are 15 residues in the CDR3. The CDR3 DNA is TGCGCCAGCAGCCAAGATCGGAGCTCTGGAAACACCATATATTTT. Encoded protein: CASSQDRSSGNTIYF.

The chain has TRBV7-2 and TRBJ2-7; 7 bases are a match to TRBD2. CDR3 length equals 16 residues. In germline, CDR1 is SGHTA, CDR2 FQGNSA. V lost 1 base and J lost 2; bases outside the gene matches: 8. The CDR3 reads CASSLGAGVLAYEQYF. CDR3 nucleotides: TGTGCCAGCAGCTTAGGGGCGGGGGTCTTAGCCTACGAGCAGTACTTC. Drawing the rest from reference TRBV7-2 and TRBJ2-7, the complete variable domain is GAGVSQSPSNKVTEKGKDVELRCDPISGHTALYWYRQSLGQGLEFLIYFQGNSAPDKSGLPSDRFSAERTGGSVSTLTIQRTQQEDSAVYLCASSLGAGVLAYEQYFGPGTRLTVT.

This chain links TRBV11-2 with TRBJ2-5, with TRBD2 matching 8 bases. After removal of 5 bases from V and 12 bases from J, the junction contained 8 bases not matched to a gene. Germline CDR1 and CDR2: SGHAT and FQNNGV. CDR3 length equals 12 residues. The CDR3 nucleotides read TGTGCCAGCAGCCTTAGCGGGGCCGAAAAGTACTTC. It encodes CASSLSGAEKYF.

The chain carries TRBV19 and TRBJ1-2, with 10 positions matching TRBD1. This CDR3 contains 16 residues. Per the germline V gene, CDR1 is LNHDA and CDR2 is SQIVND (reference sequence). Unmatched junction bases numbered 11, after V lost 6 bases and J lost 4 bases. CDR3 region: CASSQSRDRGRYGYTF. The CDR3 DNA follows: TGTGCCAGTAGCCAGAGCCGGGACAGGGGCCGCTATGGCTACACCTTC.

The CDR3 coding sequence is TGTGCCAGCAGCCAAGGGACAGCAGCTAATCAGCCCCAGCATTTT. It encodes CASSQGTAANQPQHF. The chain links TRBV4-2 to TRBJ1-5; possible D gene TRBD1, 6 bases. Between the trimmed V and J ends, which lost 1 base and 4 bases, there was a span of 11 bases. This CDR3 has 15 amino acids. The germline CDR1 and CDR2 sequences are LGHNA and YNFKEQ.

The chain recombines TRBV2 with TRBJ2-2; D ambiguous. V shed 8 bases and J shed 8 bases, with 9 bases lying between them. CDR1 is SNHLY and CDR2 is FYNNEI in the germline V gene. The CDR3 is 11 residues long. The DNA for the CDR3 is TGTGCCAGCCGGGTTGTAGGGGAGCTGTTTTTT. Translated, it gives CASRVVGELFF.

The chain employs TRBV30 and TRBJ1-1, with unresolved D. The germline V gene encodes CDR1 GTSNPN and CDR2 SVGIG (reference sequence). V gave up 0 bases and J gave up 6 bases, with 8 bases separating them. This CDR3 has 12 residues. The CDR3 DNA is TGTGCCTGGAGTGTTTCGGTCGCTGAAGCTTTCTTT. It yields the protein CAWSVSVAEAFF.

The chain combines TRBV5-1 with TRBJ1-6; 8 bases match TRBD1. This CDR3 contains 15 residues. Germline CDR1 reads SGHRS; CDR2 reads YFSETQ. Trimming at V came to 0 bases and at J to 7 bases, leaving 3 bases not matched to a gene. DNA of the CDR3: TGCGCCAGCAGCTTGGGGACAGGGTGGAATTCACCCCTCCACTTT. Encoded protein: CASSLGTGWNSPLHF.

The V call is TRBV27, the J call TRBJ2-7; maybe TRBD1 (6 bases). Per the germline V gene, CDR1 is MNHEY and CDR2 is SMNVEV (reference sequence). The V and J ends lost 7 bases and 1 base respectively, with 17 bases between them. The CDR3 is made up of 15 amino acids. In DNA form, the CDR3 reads TGTGCCAGCAACCCAGCCGGGACACAGTCCTACGAGCAGTACTTC. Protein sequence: CASNPAGTQSYEQYF.

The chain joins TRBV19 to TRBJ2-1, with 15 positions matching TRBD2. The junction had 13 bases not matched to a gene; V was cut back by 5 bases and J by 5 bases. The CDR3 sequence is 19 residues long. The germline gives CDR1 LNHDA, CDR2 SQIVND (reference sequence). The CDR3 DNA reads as TGTGCCAGTAGTCCTAGGGGACTAGCGGGGGGCCGACTTGACAATGAGCAGTTCTTC. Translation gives CASSPRGLAGGRLDNEQFF.

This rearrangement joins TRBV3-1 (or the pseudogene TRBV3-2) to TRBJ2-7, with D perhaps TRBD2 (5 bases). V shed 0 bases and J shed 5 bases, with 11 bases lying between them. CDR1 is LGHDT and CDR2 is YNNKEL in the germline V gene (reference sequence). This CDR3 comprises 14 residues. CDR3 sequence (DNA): TGTGCCAGCAGCCAAGATTCGGCCGGGGACGAGCAGTACTTC. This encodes CASSQDSAGDEQYF.

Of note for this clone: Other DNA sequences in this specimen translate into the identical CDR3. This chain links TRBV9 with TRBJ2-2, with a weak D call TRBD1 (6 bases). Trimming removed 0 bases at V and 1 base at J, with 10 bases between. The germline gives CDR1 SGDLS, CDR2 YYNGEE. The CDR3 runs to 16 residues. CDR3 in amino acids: CASSVDGGGNTGELFF. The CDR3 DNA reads TGTGCCAGCAGCGTAGATGGGGGCGGGAACACCGGGGAGCTGTTTTTT.

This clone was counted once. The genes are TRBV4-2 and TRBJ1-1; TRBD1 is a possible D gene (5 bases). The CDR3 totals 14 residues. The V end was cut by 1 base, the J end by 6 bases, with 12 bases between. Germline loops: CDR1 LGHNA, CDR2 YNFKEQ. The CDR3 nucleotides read TGTGCCAGCAGCCAAGGTCGCAGGGATGCTGAAGCTTTCTTT. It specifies CASSQGRRDAEAFF.

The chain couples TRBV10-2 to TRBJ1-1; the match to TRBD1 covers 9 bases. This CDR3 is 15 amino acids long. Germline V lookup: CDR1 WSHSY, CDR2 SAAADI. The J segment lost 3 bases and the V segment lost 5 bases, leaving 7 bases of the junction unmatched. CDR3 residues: CASSPGQGFDTEAFF. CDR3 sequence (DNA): TGCGCCAGCAGTCCGGGACAGGGATTCGACACTGAAGCTTTCTTT.

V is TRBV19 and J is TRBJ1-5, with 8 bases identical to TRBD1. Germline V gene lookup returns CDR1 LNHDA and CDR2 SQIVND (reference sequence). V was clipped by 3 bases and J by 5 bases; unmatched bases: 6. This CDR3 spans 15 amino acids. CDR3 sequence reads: CASSIGQGPHQPQHF. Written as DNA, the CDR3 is TGTGCCAGTAGTATCGGACAGGGCCCGCATCAGCCCCAGCATTTT. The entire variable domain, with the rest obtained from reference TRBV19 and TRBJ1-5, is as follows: DGGITQSPKYLFRKEGQNVTLSCEQNLNHDAMYWYRQDPGQGLRLIYYSQIVNDFQKGDIAEGYSVSREKKESFPLTVTSAQKNPTAFYLCASSIGQGPHQPQHFGDGTRLSIL.

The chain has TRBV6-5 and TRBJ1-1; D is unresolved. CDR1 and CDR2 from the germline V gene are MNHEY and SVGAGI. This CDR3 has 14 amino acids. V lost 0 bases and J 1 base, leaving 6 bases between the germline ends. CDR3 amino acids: CASSYSRANTEAFF. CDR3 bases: TGTGCCAGCAGTTACTCGAGGGCGAACACTGAAGCTTTCTTT.

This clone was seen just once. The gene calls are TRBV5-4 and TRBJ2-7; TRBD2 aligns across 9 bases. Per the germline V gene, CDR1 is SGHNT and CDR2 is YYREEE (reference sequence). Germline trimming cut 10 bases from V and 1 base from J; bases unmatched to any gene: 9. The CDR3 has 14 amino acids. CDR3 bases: TGTGCCTCTACCCTTAGCGGGGGATCCTACGAGCAGTACTTC. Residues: CASTLSGGSYEQYF.

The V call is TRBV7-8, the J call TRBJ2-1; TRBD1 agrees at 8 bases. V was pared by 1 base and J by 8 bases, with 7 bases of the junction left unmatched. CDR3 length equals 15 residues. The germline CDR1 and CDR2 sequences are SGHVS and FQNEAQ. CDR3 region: CASSLGTGSQDEQFF. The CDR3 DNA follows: TGTGCCAGCAGCTTAGGGACAGGGAGTCAAGATGAGCAGTTCTTC.

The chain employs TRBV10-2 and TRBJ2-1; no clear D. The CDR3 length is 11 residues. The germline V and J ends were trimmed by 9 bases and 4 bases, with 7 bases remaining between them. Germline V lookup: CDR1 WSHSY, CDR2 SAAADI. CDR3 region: CASELYNEQFF. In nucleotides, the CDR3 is TGCGCCAGTGAGCTATACAATGAGCAGTTCTTC.

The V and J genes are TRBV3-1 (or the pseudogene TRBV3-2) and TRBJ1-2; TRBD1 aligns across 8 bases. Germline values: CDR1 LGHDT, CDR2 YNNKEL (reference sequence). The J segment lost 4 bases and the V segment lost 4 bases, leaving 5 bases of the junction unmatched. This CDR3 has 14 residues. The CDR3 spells CASSLGTGFYGYTF. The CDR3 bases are TGTGCCAGCAGCCTTGGGACAGGTTTCTATGGCTACACCTTC.